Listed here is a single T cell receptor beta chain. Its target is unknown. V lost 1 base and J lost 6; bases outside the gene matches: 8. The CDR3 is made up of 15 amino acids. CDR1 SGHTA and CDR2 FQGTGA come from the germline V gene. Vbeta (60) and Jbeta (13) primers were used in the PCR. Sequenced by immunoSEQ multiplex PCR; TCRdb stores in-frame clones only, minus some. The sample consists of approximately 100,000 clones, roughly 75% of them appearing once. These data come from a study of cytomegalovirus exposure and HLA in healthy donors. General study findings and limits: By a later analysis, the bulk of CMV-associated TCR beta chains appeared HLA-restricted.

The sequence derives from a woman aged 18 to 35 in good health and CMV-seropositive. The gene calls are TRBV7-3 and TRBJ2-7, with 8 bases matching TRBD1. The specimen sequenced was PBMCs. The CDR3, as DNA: TGTGCCAGCAGCTTAATGCCAGGGGGCGTCGGCGAGCAGTACTTC. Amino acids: CASSLMPGGVGEQYF.